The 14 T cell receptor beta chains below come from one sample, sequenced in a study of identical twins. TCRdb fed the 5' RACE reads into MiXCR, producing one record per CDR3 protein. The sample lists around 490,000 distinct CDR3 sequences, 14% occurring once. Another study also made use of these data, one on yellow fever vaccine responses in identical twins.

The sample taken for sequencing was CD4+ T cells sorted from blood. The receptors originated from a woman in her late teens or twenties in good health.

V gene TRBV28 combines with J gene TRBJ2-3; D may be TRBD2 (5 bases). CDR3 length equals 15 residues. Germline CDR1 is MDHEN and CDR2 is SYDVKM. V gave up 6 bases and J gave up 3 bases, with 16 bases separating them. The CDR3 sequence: CASSSVGWRTDTQYF. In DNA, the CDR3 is TGTGCCAGCAGCTCGGTTGGGTGGAGGACAGATACGCAGTATTTT.

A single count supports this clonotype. The DNA of the CDR3 is TGTGCCAGTAGTCCTAGCGGGAGTAAGCAGTACTTC. Protein sequence: CASSPSGSKQYF. The V call is TRBV19, the J call TRBJ2-7; 10 bases match TRBD2. The V gene end was trimmed by 5 bases and the J gene end by 8 bases; junction bases not matched to a gene: 3. The CDR3 has 12 amino acids. From germline, CDR1 is LNHDA and CDR2 SQIVND (reference sequence).

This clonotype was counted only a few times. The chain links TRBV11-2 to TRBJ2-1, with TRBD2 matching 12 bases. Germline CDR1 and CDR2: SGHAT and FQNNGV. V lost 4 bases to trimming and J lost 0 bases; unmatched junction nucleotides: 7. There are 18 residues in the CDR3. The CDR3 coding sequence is TGTGCCAGCAGCTCTACTAGCGGGAGGTGGGCCTCCTACAATGAGCAGTTCTTC. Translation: CASSSTSGRWASYNEQFF.

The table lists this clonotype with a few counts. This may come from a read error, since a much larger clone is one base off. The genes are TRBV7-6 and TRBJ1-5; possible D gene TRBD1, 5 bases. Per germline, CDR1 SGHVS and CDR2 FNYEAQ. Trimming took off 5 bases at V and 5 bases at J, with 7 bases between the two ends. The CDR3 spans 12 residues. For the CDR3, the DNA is TGTGCCAGCAGCCTCAGGGATCAGCCCCAGCATTTT. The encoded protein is CASSLRDQPQHF.

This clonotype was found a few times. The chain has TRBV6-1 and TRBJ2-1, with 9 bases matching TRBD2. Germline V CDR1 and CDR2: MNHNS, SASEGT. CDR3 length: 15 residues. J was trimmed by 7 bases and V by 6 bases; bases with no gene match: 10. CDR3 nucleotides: TGTGCCAGCAGGACCTTCGGGACTAGCCGGAATGAGCAGTTCTTC. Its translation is CASRTFGTSRNEQFF.

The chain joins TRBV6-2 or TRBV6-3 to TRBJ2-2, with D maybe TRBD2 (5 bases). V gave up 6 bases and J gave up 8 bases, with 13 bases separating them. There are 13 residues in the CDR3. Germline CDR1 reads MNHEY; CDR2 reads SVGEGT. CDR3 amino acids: CASSSSGVGELFF. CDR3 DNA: TGTGCCAGCAGCTCTTCCGGGGTGGGGGAGCTGTTTTTT.

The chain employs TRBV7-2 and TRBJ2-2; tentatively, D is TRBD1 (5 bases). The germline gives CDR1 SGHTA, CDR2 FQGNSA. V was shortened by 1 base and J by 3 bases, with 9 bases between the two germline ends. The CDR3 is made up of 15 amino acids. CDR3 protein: CASSLDLRDTGELFF. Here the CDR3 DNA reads TGTGCCAGCAGCTTAGATCTCAGGGACACCGGGGAGCTGTTTTTT.

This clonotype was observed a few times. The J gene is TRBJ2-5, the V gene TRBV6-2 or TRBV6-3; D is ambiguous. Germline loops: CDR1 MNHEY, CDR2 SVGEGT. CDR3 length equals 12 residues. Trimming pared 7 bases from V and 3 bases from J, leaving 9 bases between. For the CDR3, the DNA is TGTGCCAGCAATCCCGGTGAAGAGACCCAGTACTTC. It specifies CASNPGEETQYF.

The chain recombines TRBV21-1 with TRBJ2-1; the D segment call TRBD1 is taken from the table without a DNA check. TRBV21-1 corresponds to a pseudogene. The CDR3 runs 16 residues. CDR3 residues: CASSRSQGALYNEQFF. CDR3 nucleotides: TGTGCCAGCAGCAGATCGCAGGGGGCCCTCTACAATGAGCAGTTCTTC.

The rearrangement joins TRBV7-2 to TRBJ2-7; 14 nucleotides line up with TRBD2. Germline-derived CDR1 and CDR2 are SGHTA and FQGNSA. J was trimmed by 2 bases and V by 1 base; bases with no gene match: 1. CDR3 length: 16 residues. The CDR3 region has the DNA TGTGCCAGCAGCTTAGAGACTAGCGGGGGGGCCTACGAGCAGTACTTC. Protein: CASSLETSGGAYEQYF.

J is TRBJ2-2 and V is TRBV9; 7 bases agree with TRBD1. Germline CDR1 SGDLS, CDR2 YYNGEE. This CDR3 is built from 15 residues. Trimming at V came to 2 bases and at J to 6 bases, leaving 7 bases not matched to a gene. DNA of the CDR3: TGTGCCAGCAGCGTCACACTTACAGGGGCCGGGGAGCTGTTTTTT. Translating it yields CASSVTLTGAGELFF.

CDR3 in amino acids: CASSQGGNGDSPLHF. The CDR3, as DNA: TGCGCCAGCAGCCAAGGGGGCAACGGTGATTCACCCCTCCACTTT. The J gene is TRBJ1-6, the V gene TRBV4-3, with D possibly being TRBD1 (5 bases). V dropped 1 base and J dropped 8 bases, with 12 bases sitting between them. CDR3 length: 15 amino acids. Germline CDR1 and CDR2: LGHNA and YSLEER.

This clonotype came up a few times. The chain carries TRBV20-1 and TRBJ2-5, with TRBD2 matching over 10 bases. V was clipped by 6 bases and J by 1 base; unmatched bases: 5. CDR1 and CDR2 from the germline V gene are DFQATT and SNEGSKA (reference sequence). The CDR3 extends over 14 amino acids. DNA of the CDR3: TGCAGTGCCCCTAGCGGGGGCCTCCAAGAGACCCAGTACTTC. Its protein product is CSAPSGGLQETQYF.

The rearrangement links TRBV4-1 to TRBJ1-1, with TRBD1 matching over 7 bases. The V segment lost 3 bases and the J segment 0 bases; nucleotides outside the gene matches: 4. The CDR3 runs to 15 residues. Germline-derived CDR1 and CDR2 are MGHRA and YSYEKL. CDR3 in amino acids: CASSQGQMLNTEAFF. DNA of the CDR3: TGCGCCAGCAGCCAGGGACAGATGCTGAACACTGAAGCTTTCTTT.